These 2 T cell receptor beta chains share one sample of origin, sequenced in a study of cytomegalovirus exposure and HLA in healthy donors. PCR primers comprised 60 Vbeta and 13 Jbeta primers. Method: immunoSEQ multiplex PCR; TCRdb's copy keeps in-frame clones and lacks some. This table has under 200,000 clones, 75% to 85% appearing once. What was sequenced was PBMCs. The receptors shown here come from a woman under 30 in good health and CMV-seronegative.

The genes are TRBV7-3 and TRBJ2-7; 11 bases match TRBD2. This CDR3 has 15 residues. Trimming took 5 bases from V and 6 from J; bases not matched to a gene: 9. Per germline, CDR1 SGHTA and CDR2 FQGTGA. CDR3 bases: TGTGCCAGCAGCCCAGACGGTAGCGGGAGGGCCGAGCAGTACTTC. Amino acid sequence: CASSPDGSGRAEQYF. The variable domain in full, completed from reference TRBV7-3 and TRBJ2-7, reads GAGVSQTPSNKVTEKGKYVELRCDPISGHTALYWYRQSLGQGPEFLIYFQGTGAADDSGLPNDRFFAVRPEGSVSTLKIQRTERGDSAVYLCASSPDGSGRAEQYFGPGTRLTVT.

V gene TRBV28 combines with J gene TRBJ2-3; D might be TRBD2 (6 bases). Trimming cost V 10 bases and J 2 bases, with 13 bases left between them. The CDR3 totals 13 residues. Germline V CDR1 and CDR2: MDHEN, SYDVKM. The CDR3 bases are TGTGCCACCGGGACTGGAAACACAGATACGCAGTATTTT. This encodes CATGTGNTDTQYF. The entire variable domain, with the rest obtained from reference TRBV28 and TRBJ2-3, is as follows: DVKVTQSSRYLVKRTGEKVFLECVQDMDHENMFWYRQDPGLGLRLIYFSYDVKMKEKGDIPEGYSVSREKKERFSLILESASTNQTSMYLCATGTGNTDTQYFGPGTRLTVL.